A single sample gave rise to the 10 T cell receptor beta chains below, sequenced in a study of T-cell reconstitution after alpha-beta-depleted transplantation in children. Unique molecular identifiers were used in preparing the TCRbeta library. TCRdb fed the PCR reads into MiXCR, producing one record per CDR3 protein. The table has 200,000 to 250,000 distinct CDR3 sequences, 7% to 9% seen once. This material consisted of PBMCs, mostly from graft donor cells, taken 360 days after TCRalphabeta/CD19-depleted stem cell transplant. The receptors come from a male patient between 2 and 10 years old who had a stem cell transplant for acute myeloid leukemia, so the T cells may come from the graft donor.

In this sample, this clonotype turned up a few times. The V gene is TRBV9, the J gene TRBJ2-5; 7 nucleotides match TRBD2. The CDR3 contains 14 residues. The J segment lost 5 bases and the V segment lost 3 bases, leaving 7 bases of the junction unmatched. CDR1 and CDR2 from the germline V gene are SGDLS and YYNGEE. The CDR3 here is CASSASPSGETQYF. CDR3 nucleotide sequence: TGTGCCAGCAGCGCAAGTCCTAGCGGCGAGACCCAGTACTTC.

This clonotype was seen a handful of times. The chain has TRBV12-3 or TRBV12-4 and TRBJ2-1, with TRBD2 matching 10 bases. This CDR3 has 14 amino acids. V lost 5 bases and J lost 9; bases outside the gene matches: 7. CDR3 protein: CASSNSGRKGEQFF. The CDR3 DNA follows: TGTGCCAGCAGTAATAGCGGGAGGAAGGGTGAGCAGTTCTTC.

This clonotype has a handful of counts. The chain links TRBV5-1 to TRBJ1-1; 9 nucleotides agree with TRBD1. This CDR3 spans 15 amino acids. Germline V gene sequence: CDR1 SGHRS, CDR2 YFSETQ. The ends lost 2 bases at V and 1 base at J; junction bases unmatched: 3. The CDR3 bases are TGCGCCAGCAGCTTATACAGGGGGCAGAACACTGAAGCTTTCTTT. Amino acid sequence: CASSLYRGQNTEAFF.

This clonotype turned up a few times. The chain has TRBV10-3 and TRBJ2-6; the D call may be TRBD1 or TRBD2 (6 bases each). CDR3 length: 20 residues. The V gene lost 6 bases and the J gene lost 0 bases, with 24 bases spanning the gap. The germline CDR1 and CDR2 sequences are ENHRY and SYGVKD. CDR3 sequence reads: CAISGFKEEGQDSGANVLTF. DNA for the CDR3: TGTGCCATCAGCGGATTCAAGGAGGAGGGACAAGACTCTGGGGCCAACGTCCTGACTTTC.

The table lists this clonotype with many counts. J is TRBJ1-2 and V is TRBV29-1; unclear D gene. The CDR3 consists of 12 residues. Trimming pared 1 base from V and 2 bases from J, leaving 5 bases between. Germline-derived CDR1 and CDR2 are SQVTM and ANQGSEA. CDR3: CSVEGRNYGYTF. Written as DNA, the CDR3 is TGCAGCGTTGAAGGACGGAACTATGGCTACACCTTC.

The chain is built from TRBV7-3 and TRBJ1-1; D gene ambiguous. The CDR3 consists of 13 residues. The germline V gene encodes CDR1 SGHTA and CDR2 FQGTGA. Trimming cost V 4 bases and J 3 bases, with 9 bases left between them. For the CDR3, the DNA is TGTGCCAGCAGCTCTCGGGATTACACTGAAGCTTTCTTT. This codes for CASSSRDYTEAFF.

The J gene is TRBJ1-3, the V gene TRBV5-1, with D hard to call. The CDR3 is 13 amino acids. From germline, CDR1 is SGHRS and CDR2 YFSETQ. Between the trimmed V and J ends, which lost 0 bases and 4 bases, there was a span of 5 bases. The chain's CDR3 is CASSLAWGNTIYF. The CDR3 coding sequence is TGCGCCAGCAGCTTGGCCTGGGGAAACACCATATATTTT.

This clonotype was detected only a few times. Sequence at one end of the junction differs from germline and may be a read error. This chain links TRBV7-7 with TRBJ2-5; 9 nucleotides match TRBD2. The length of the CDR3 is 16 residues. Germline V gene data show CDR1 as SSHAT and CDR2 as FNYEAQ (reference sequence). CDR3 sequence (DNA): TGTGCTAGCAGCCCCACGGTAGCGGGAGTATGGGAGACCCAGTACTTC. Translating it yields CASSPTVAGVWETQYF.

The J gene is TRBJ2-7, the V gene TRBV15; D is ambiguous. The CDR3 covers 13 residues. Germline V gene sequence: CDR1 LNHNV, CDR2 YYDKDF (reference sequence). V dropped 3 bases and J dropped 0 bases, with 6 bases sitting between them. The CDR3 DNA sequence: TGTGCCACCAGCAGGGACGTCTCCTACGAGCAGTACGTC. Translated: CATSRDVSYEQYV.

This clonotype occurred many times. V gene TRBV12-3 or TRBV12-4 combines with J gene TRBJ2-1; possibly TRBD2 for D (5 bases). The CDR3 has 14 amino acids. V was pared by 6 bases and J by 6 bases, with 15 bases between. The CDR3 protein is CASSSRGRPNEQFF. The DNA of the CDR3 is TGTGCCAGCAGCTCAAGAGGGCGCCCCAATGAGCAGTTCTTC.